This T cell receptor beta chain was recorded in a study of T-cell reconstitution after alpha-beta-depleted transplantation in children. This clonotype was detected ten times or more. Unique molecular identifiers were incorporated into the prepared TCRbeta library. TCRdb reanalysed the PCR reads using MiXCR and keeps one entry per CDR3 protein. Among 450,000 to 500,000 distinct CDR3 sequences listed, 9.5% to 15% were seen once. The TCR sequence derives from a human donor who donated a stem cell graft to a child with combined immunodeficiency. Sequenced material: PBMCs from the stem cell graft donor, taken from the stem cell graft.

The CDR3 sequence is CASSLTGGAYYGYTF. CDR3 DNA sequence: TGTGCCAGCAGTTTAACAGGGGGCGCTTACTATGGCTACACCTTC. The chain is built from TRBV12-3 or TRBV12-4 and TRBJ1-2; 9 bases are a match to TRBD1. This CDR3 comprises 15 residues. V gave up 2 bases and J gave up 3 bases; unmatched junction bases: 4.